The entry that follows covers one T cell receptor beta chain sequence. Its antigen is undetermined. This specimen belongs to a study of shared clonotypes between healthy human individuals. Data came from immunoSEQ multiplex PCR; TCRdb stores just in-frame clones and leaves some out. In the table there are roughly 2.4 million clones, 95% of which are singletons. Recent vaccinations or acute infections were absent in the healthy HIV-negative adult donors. V lost 5 bases, J lost 6 bases, and 14 bases lay in between. Per germline, CDR1 SGHAT and CDR2 FQNNGV. The CDR3 length is 13 residues. Study results and caveats: Sampling included only blood; tissue repertoires likely differ. Only a few donors were included, so the genetic and exposure-history diversity represented was limited. An anticipated effect of sequencing depth on clonotype sharing among donors was recognized.

The sequence derives from a man younger than 35 in good health. This chain links TRBV11-2 with TRBJ2-7; D is ambiguous. The sample was naive CD4+ T cells sorted from blood. Subset specified: CD45RA+ positively selected. CDR3 region: CASSPHELGEQYF. The CDR3 nucleotides read TGTGCCAGCAGCCCTCATGAGCTCGGCGAGCAGTACTTC.